The 15 T cell receptor beta chains given below trace back to one sample, sequenced in a study of blood T cell repertoires in COVID-19. The repertoire was sequenced with immunoSEQ multiplex PCR; TCRdb's copy has only in-frame clones and lacks some. This table has roughly 25,000 clones, under 90% appearing once. The sample consisted of peripheral blood. The receptors derive from an elderly woman with acute or convalescent COVID-19.

The rearrangement links TRBV6-5 to TRBJ2-2, with a possible D match to TRBD1 (5 bases). The V end lost 7 bases, the J end lost 0 bases, and 9 bases lay between the germline ends. The CDR3 runs to 14 residues. Germline CDR1 and CDR2: MNHEY and SVGAGI. The CDR3, as DNA: TGTGCCAGCAAAGCAGGGACGAACACCGGGGAGCTGTTTTTT. Its translation is CASKAGTNTGELFF.

V is TRBV5-1 and J is TRBJ2-6; tentative D call: TRBD2 (6 bases). V dropped 2 bases and J dropped 4 bases, with 10 bases sitting between them. CDR3 length equals 15 residues. Germline loops: CDR1 SGHRS, CDR2 YFSETQ. The DNA of the CDR3 is TGCGCCAGCAGCTTCGGGGGATCGGGGGCCAACGTCCTGACTTTC. Protein product: CASSFGGSGANVLTF.

This clone was counted a single time. The junction does not match germline at one end; this may be a read error. This rearrangement joins TRBV7-7 to TRBJ1-1; no firm D call. From germline, CDR1 is SSHAT and CDR2 FNYEAQ (reference sequence). The CDR3 consists of 19 residues. The CDR3 here is CASSHQETRRPTWNTEAFF. CDR3 DNA: TGTGCTAGCAGCCATCAAGAAACACGCCGCCCCACATGGAACACTGAAGCTTTCTTT. Full variable domain (outside the CDR3, taken from reference TRBV7-7 and TRBJ1-1): GAGVSQSPRYKVTKRGQDVTLRCDPISSHATLYWYQQALGQGPEFLTYFNYEAQPDKSGLPSDRFSAERPEGSISTLTIQRTEQRDSAMYRCASSHQETRRPTWNTEAFFGQGTRLTVV.

This clone has just one count. The rearrangement joins TRBV5-4 to TRBJ2-5, with 13 bases fitting TRBD2. The CDR3 extends over 19 amino acids. From germline, CDR1 is SGHNT and CDR2 YYREEE (reference sequence). With 3 bases clipped from V and 4 bases from J, the junction kept 15 bases outside the gene matches. In nucleotides, the CDR3 is TGTGCCAGCAGCTGGCGGGCACTAGCGGGAGGGGACTCTAGAGAGACCCAGTACTTC. Its translation is CASSWRALAGGDSRETQYF.

This chain connects TRBV18 to TRBJ1-1; D is uncertain. V was clipped by 2 bases and J by 8 bases, with 18 bases between them. The CDR3 covers 15 residues. Germline values: CDR1 KGHSH, CDR2 LQKENI. The CDR3 is CASSPEEGKGPEAFF. CDR3 DNA: TGTGCCAGCTCACCAGAGGAGGGAAAGGGCCCAGAAGCTTTCTTT.

This clone was found once. The V call is TRBV5-1, the J call TRBJ1-1; D unclear. The V end was cut by 2 bases, the J end by 6 bases, with 14 bases between. The CDR3 sequence is 14 residues long. In germline, CDR1 is SGHRS, CDR2 YFSETQ. DNA for the CDR3: TGCGCCAGCAGCTTCGGGGAAATCGGCTCTGAAGCTTTCTTT. As protein: CASSFGEIGSEAFF.

The chain combines TRBV30 with TRBJ1-5; D is unresolved. Deletions cut 6 bases from V and 3 bases from J, with 21 bases between. CDR3 size: 16 residues. CDR1 GTSNPN and CDR2 SVGIG come from the germline V gene (reference sequence). Written as DNA, the CDR3 is TGTGCCTGTTCCTTAGGTGACTCTCGTCTCAATCAGCCCCAGCATTTT. This encodes CACSLGDSRLNQPQHF. The variable domain in full, completed from reference TRBV30 and TRBJ1-5, reads SQTIHQWPATLVQPVGSPLSLECTVEGTSNPNLYWYRQAAGRGLQLLFYSVGIGQISSEVPQNLSASRPQDRQFILSSKKLLLSDSGFYLCACSLGDSRLNQPQHFGDGTRLSIL.

This chain connects TRBV7-2 to TRBJ2-4; tentative D call: TRBD2 (6 bases). Trimming took off 2 bases at V and 1 base at J, with 12 bases between the two ends. Per germline, CDR1 SGHTA and CDR2 FQGNSA. The CDR3 runs to 16 residues. The CDR3 region is CASSLRGSDAKNIQYF. In DNA, the CDR3 is TGTGCCAGCAGCTTACGGGGGAGTGACGCCAAAAACATTCAGTACTTC. The variable domain in full, completed from reference TRBV7-2 and TRBJ2-4, reads GAGVSQSPSNKVTEKGKDVELRCDPISGHTALYWYRQSLGQGLEFLIYFQGNSAPDKSGLPSDRFSAERTGGSVSTLTIQRTQQEDSAVYLCASSLRGSDAKNIQYFGAGTRLSVL.

Comments on this clone: At the DNA level, this CDR3 is encoded by other sequences in the same sample as well. This chain uses TRBV29-1 with TRBJ1-2; tentatively, D is TRBD1 (6 bases). CDR1 SQVTM and CDR2 ANQGSEA come from the germline V gene. Trimming pared 5 bases from V and 8 bases from J, leaving 18 bases between. The CDR3 length is 13 residues. Here the CDR3 DNA reads TGCAGCGTTCCGGACCGGGAGGGGGGGGGCTACACCTTC. The encoded protein is CSVPDREGGGYTF. Combining the CDR3 with reference TRBV29-1 and TRBJ1-2 gives the whole variable domain SAVISQKPSRDICQRGTSLTIQCQVDSQVTMMFWYRQQPGQSLTLIATANQGSEATYESGFVIDKFPISRPNLTFSTLTVSNMSPEDSSIYLCSVPDREGGGYTFGSGTRLTVV.

The chain uses TRBV18 and TRBJ2-2, with D possibly being TRBD1 (5 bases). Trimming took 5 bases from V and 1 from J, leaving 5 bases between them. The CDR3 has 13 residues. Germline CDR1 is KGHSH and CDR2 is LQKENI. CDR3 bases: TGTGCCAGCTCAAGGGGGAACACCGGGGAGCTGTTTTTT. It specifies CASSRGNTGELFF.

This sequence joins TRBV18 and TRBJ2-3; D is possibly TRBD2 (6 bases). CDR3 length: 15 amino acids. V lost 3 bases and J lost 3, with 13 bases in between. In germline, CDR1 is KGHSH, CDR2 LQKENI. The DNA of the CDR3 is TGTGCCAGCTCACCCGGTCATGGGGGGACAGATACGCAGTATTTT. Protein product: CASSPGHGGTDTQYF. Drawing the rest from reference TRBV18 and TRBJ2-3, the complete variable domain is NAGVMQNPRHLVRRRGQEARLRCSPMKGHSHVYWYRQLPEEGLKFMVYLQKENIIDESGMPKERFSAEFPKEGPSILRIQQVVRGDSAAYFCASSPGHGGTDTQYFGPGTRLTVL.

This rearrangement joins TRBV10-3 to TRBJ1-5, with D unresolved. The CDR3 consists of 14 residues. Per germline, CDR1 ENHRY and CDR2 SYGVKD. Trimming stripped 0 bases from V and 4 bases from J, with 7 bases between. The DNA for the CDR3 is TGTGCCATCAGTGAGTCTACGGGGAATCAGCCCCAGCATTTT. This codes for CAISESTGNQPQHF.

A single count supports this clone. J is TRBJ2-3 and V is TRBV7-9; TRBD1 might be the D (5 bases). Between the trimmed V and J ends, which lost 4 bases and 5 bases, there was a span of 10 bases. Germline lookup yields CDR1 SEHNR and CDR2 FQNEAQ (reference sequence). The CDR3 is 13 residues long. The CDR3 reads CASSSFREDTQYF. The CDR3 DNA reads TGTGCCAGCAGCTCCTTCAGGGAAGATACGCAGTATTTT.

The J gene is TRBJ1-1, the V gene TRBV5-1; 12 bases are a match to TRBD1. V gave up 4 bases and J gave up 0 bases; unmatched junction bases: 4. The CDR3 has 16 residues. Per germline, CDR1 SGHRS and CDR2 YFSETQ. The DNA for the CDR3 is TGCGCCAGCAGCGGGACAGGGGGCGGCATGAACACTGAAGCTTTCTTT. It yields the protein CASSGTGGGMNTEAFF.

V gene TRBV7-2 combines with J gene TRBJ2-6; D is uncertain. Trimming left V 8 bases short and J 0 bases short, with 11 bases between. CDR1 is SGHTA, CDR2 FQGNSA, per germline. The CDR3 has 15 residues. The CDR3: CASRRRSSGANVLTF. The CDR3, as DNA: TGTGCCAGCCGTCGACGGAGCTCTGGGGCCAACGTCCTGACTTTC.